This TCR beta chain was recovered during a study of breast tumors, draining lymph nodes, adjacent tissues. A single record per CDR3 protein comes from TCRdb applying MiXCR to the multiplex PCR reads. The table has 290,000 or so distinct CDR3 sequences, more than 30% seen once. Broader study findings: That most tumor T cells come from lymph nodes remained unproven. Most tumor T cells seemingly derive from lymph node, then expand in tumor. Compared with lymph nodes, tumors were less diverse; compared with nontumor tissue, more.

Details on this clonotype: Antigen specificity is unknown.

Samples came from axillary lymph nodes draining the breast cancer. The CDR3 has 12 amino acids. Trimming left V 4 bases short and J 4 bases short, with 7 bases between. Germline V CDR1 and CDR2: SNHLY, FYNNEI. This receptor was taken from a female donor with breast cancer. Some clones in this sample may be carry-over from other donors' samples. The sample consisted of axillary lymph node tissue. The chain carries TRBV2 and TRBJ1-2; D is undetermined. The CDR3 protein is CASSVLSYGYTF. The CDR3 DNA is TGTGCCAGCAGTGTCCTGAGCTATGGCTACACCTTC.